This TCR beta chain derives from a study of glioma-infiltrating T cells after dendritic cell vaccination. Time point here: after dendritic cell vaccination, including at tumor progression/relapse. The primer mix had 60 V beta and 13 J beta primers. Measured with immunoSEQ multiplex PCR; TCRdb has only the in-frame clones, and not every one. This sample has 85,000 or so clones, with 85% found just once. This clone occurred a few times. This CDR3 region has 15 residues. V was shortened by 0 bases and J by 5 bases, with 12 bases between the two germline ends. CDR1 and CDR2 (germline): SGHDT, YYEEEE. The TCR comes from a human donor with glioblastoma. This material consisted of blood, taken after dendritic cell vaccination. The chain combines TRBV5-6 with TRBJ2-1, with D tentatively TRBD1 (5 bases). Here the CDR3 reads CASSLDMVRDNEQFF. CDR3 sequence (DNA): TGTGCCAGCAGCTTGGATATGGTCAGGGACAATGAGCAGTTCTTC.